The rows below give T cell receptor beta chains drawn from one sample of a study of blood T cell repertoires in COVID-19. Using immunoSEQ multiplex PCR, the repertoire was profiled, and TCRdb retains in-frame clones only, with some absent. Found here are 300,000 to 400,000 clones, approximately 88% of them singletons; the top ten hold about 1.5%. Sequencing input: peripheral blood. All receptors come from a woman in her thirties with COVID-19, enrolled during active disease. Both conserved end residues are part of each CDR3. D genes are given only for firm matches. The listing skips clone size in some rows; elsewhere it reads once, few, many or a size class.

V	size	D	J	CDR3	DNA
TRBV7-9	NA	NA	TRBJ1-3	CASLPVSGNTIYF	TGTGCCAGCCTTCCAGTCTCGGGAAACACCATATATTTT
TRBV3-1/TRBV3-2	NA	NA	TRBJ2-1	CASSDGGDDEQFF	TGTGCCAGCAGCGACGGGGGTGACGATGAGCAGTTCTTC
TRBV7-3	NA	NA	TRBJ2-2	CASSLQGPGTGELFF	TGTGCCAGCAGCTTACAGGGGCCTGGCACCGGGGAGCTGTTTTTT
TRBV7-3	NA	NA	TRBJ2-2	CASSSQGYTGELFF	TGTGCCAGCAGCTCCCAGGGCTACACCGGGGAGCTGTTTTTT
TRBV9	few	TRBD1	TRBJ2-2	CASSIEDRGTGELFF	TGTGCCAGCAGCATTGAAGACAGGGGGACCGGGGAGCTGTTTTTT
TRBV18	NA	NA	TRBJ1-1	CASSPGQTRNTEAFF	TGTGCCAGCTCTCCAGGACAGACCCGGAACACTGAAGCTTTCTTT
TRBV7-2	NA	TRBD1	TRBJ1-5	CASSRNRGLNQHF	TGTGCCAGCAGCCGTAACAGGGGGCTTAACCAGCATTTT
TRBV6-2/TRBV6-3	NA	TRBD1	TRBJ2-7	CASRPTGQVTYEQYF	TGTGCCAGCAGACCTACGGGACAGGTAACCTACGAGCAGTACTTC
TRBV4-2	NA	TRBD1	TRBJ1-2	CASSPDRNYGYTF	TGTGCCAGCAGCCCGGACAGGAACTATGGCTACACCTTC
TRBV6-4	NA	TRBD1	TRBJ1-5	CASSDSTGSQPQHF	TGTGCCAGCAGTGACTCGACAGGGAGTCAGCCCCAGCATTTT
TRBV28	NA	NA	TRBJ1-2	CASSFPSGIGYTF	TGTGCCAGCAGTTTCCCCTCGGGGATTGGCTACACCTTC
TRBV3-1/TRBV3-2	NA	TRBD1	TRBJ1-5	CASSQGTGNNQPQHF	TGTGCCAGCAGCCAAGGGACAGGGAACAATCAGCCCCAGCATTTT
TRBV6-5	medium-sized	NA	TRBJ1-1	CASTNEGVTEAFF	TGTGCCAGCACCAACGAGGGGGTTACTGAAGCTTTCTTT
TRBV7-9	NA	TRBD2	TRBJ2-5	CASSLTSGVETQYF	TGTGCCAGCAGCCTGACTAGCGGGGTTGAGACCCAGTACTTC
TRBV7-3	NA	NA	TRBJ1-2	CASSLKGGADYGYTF	TGTGCCAGCAGCTTAAAAGGGGGGGCCGACTATGGCTACACCTTC
TRBV3-1/TRBV3-2	NA	TRBD1	TRBJ1-5	CASSGDRGPGQPQHF	TGTGCCAGCAGCGGAGACAGGGGGCCCGGCCAGCCCCAGCATTTT
TRBV4-1	few	TRBD1	TRBJ1-6	CASSQDSRPTGDSTPLHF	TGCGCCAGCAGCCAAGATAGTCGGCCTACAGGGGACAGTACACCCCTCCACTTT
TRBV27	NA	TRBD1	TRBJ1-3	CASSPQGSSGNTIYF	TGTGCCAGCAGTCCACAGGGGAGCTCTGGAAACACCATATATTTT
TRBV6-5	NA	NA	TRBJ1-2	CASSYAVGDSGYTF	TGTGCCAGCAGTTACGCCGTAGGCGACAGTGGCTACACCTTC
TRBV7-2	NA	NA	TRBJ2-2	CASSGWVLTGSGGELFF	TGTGCCAGCAGCGGCTGGGTGTTAACAGGGAGCGGCGGGGAGCTGTTTTTT
TRBV14	NA	TRBD1	TRBJ1-2	CASSQLSGFGQGGDYGYTF	TGTGCCAGCAGCCAGCTATCTGGTTTTGGACAGGGTGGGGACTATGGCTACACCTTC
TRBV19	NA	NA	TRBJ1-2	CASNPSQTFYGYTF	TGTGCCAGTAACCCTTCACAGACCTTTTATGGCTACACCTTC
TRBV7-9	NA	TRBD2	TRBJ2-5	CASSLAMSSGGKETQYF	TGTGCCAGCAGCTTAGCTATGTCTAGCGGGGGCAAAGAGACCCAGTACTTC